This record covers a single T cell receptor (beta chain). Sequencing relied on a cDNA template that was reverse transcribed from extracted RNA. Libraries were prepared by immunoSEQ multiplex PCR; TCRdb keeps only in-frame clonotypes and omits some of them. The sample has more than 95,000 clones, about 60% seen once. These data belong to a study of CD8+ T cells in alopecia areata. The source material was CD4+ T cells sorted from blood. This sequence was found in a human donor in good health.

The CDR3 nucleotides are TGTGCCTGGAGTAGGCAGGGGCCCTACGAGCAGTACTTC. Translation: CAWSRQGPYEQYF. The chain recombines TRBV30 with TRBJ2-7; a weak D match, TRBD1 (6 bases). The CDR3 sequence is 13 residues long. The germline gives CDR1 GTSNPN, CDR2 SVGIG (reference sequence). V lost 2 bases and J lost 2, with 10 bases in between.